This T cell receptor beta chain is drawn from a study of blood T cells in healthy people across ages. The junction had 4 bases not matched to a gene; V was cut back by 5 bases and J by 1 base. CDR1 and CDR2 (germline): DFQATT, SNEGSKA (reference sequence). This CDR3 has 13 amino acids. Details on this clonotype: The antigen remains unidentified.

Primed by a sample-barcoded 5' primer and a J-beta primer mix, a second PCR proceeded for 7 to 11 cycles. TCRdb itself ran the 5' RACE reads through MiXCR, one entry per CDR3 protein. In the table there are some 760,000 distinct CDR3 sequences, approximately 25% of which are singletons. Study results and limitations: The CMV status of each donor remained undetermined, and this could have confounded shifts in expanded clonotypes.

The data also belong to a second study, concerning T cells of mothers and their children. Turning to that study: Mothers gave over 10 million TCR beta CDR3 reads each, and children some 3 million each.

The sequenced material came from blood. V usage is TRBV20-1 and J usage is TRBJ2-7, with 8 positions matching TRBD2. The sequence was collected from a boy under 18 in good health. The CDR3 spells CSAPSGGSYEQYF. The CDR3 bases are TGCAGTGCTCCAAGCGGGGGATCCTACGAGCAGTACTTC.